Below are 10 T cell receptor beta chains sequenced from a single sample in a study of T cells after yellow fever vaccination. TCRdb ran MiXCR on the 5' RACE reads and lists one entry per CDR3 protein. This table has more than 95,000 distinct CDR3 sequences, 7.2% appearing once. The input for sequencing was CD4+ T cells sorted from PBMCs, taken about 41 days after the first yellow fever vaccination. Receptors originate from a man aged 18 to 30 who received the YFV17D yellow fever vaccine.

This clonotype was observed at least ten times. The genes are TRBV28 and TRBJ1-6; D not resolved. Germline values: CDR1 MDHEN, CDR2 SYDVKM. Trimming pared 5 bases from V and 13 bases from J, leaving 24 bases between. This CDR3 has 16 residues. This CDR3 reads CASSRIPRLTRAPLHF. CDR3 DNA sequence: TGTGCCAGCAGTCGCATTCCCCGGCTCACCCGTGCGCCCCTCCACTTT. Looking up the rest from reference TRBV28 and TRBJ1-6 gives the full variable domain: DVKVTQSSRYLVKRTGEKVFLECVQDMDHENMFWYRQDPGLGLRLIYFSYDVKMKEKGDIPEGYSVSREKKERFSLILESASTNQTSMYLCASSRIPRLTRAPLHFGNGTRLTVT.

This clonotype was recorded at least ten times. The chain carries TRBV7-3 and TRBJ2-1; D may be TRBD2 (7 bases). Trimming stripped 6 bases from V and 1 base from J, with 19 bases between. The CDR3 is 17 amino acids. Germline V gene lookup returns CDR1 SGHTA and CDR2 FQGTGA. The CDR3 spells CASSSQGAGASYNEQFF. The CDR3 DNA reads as TGTGCCAGCAGTTCTCAGGGTGCGGGGGCTTCCTACAATGAGCAGTTCTTC. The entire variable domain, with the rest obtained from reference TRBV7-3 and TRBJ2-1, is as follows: GAGVSQTPSNKVTEKGKYVELRCDPISGHTALYWYRQSLGQGPEFLIYFQGTGAADDSGLPNDRFFAVRPEGSVSTLKIQRTERGDSAVYLCASSSQGAGASYNEQFFGPGTRLTVL.

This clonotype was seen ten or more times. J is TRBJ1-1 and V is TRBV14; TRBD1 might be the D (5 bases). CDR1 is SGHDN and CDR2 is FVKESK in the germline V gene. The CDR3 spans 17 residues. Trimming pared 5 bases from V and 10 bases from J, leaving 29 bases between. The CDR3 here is CASSDMGRGTSLRVAFF. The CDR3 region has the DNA TGTGCCAGCAGCGATATGGGGCGGGGAACGAGCTTGCGGGTAGCTTTCTTT.

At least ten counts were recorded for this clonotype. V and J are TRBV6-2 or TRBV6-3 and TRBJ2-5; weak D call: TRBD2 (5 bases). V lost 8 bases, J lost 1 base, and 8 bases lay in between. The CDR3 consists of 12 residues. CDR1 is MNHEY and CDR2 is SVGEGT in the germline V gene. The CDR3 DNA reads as TGTGCCAGCGCGAGGGCCCAAGAGACCCAGTACTTC. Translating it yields CASARAQETQYF.

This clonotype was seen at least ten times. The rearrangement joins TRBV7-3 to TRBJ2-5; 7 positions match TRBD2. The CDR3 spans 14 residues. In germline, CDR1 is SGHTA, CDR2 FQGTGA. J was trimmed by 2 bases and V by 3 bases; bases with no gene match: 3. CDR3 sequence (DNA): TGTGCCAGCAGCTTTGGGGGGGTTCAAGAGACCCAGTACTTC. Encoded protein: CASSFGGVQETQYF.

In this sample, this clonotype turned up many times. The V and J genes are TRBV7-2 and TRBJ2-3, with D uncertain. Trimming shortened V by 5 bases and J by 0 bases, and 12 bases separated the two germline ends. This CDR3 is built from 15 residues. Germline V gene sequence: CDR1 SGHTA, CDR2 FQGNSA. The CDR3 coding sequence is TGTGCCAGCAGCCGCCGAGGCCCTAGCACAGATACGCAGTATTTT. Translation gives CASSRRGPSTDTQYF.

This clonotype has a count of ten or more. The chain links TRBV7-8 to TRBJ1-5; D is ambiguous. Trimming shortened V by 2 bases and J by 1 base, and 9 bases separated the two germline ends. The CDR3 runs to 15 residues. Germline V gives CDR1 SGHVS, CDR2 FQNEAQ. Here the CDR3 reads CASSLRGLSNQPQHF. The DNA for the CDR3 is TGTGCCAGCAGCTTACGGGGATTGAGCAATCAGCCCCAGCATTTT.

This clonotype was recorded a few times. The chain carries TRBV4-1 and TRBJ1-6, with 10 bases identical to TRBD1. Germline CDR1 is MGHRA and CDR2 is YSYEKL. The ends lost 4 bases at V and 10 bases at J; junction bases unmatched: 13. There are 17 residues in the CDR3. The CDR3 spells CASSPAPGQGYPSPLHF. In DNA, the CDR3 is TGCGCCAGCAGCCCAGCCCCGGGACAGGGGTATCCGTCACCCCTCCACTTT.

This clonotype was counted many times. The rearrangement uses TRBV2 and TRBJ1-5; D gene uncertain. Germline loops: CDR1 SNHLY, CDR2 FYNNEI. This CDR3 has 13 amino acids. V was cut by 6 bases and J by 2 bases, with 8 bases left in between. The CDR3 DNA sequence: TGTGCCAGCAGGCCAGGACGCAATCAGCCCCAGCATTTT. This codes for CASRPGRNQPQHF.

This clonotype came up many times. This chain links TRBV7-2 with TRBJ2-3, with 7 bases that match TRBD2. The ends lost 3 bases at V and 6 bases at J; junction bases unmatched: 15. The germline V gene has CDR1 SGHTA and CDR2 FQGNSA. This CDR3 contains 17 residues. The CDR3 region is CASSFSRTRARVDTQYF. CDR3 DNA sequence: TGTGCCAGCAGCTTTTCCCGGACTAGGGCCAGGGTGGATACGCAGTATTTT. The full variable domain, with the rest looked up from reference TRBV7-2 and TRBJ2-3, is GAGVSQSPSNKVTEKGKDVELRCDPISGHTALYWYRQSLGQGLEFLIYFQGNSAPDKSGLPSDRFSAERTGGSVSTLTIQRTQQEDSAVYLCASSFSRTRARVDTQYFGPGTRLTVL.